The rows below give T cell receptor beta chains drawn from one sample of a study of blood T cell repertoires in COVID-19. Sequenced by immunoSEQ multiplex PCR; TCRdb stores in-frame clones only, minus some. The table has 90,000 to 100,000 clones, around 88% seen once; the top ten hold approximately 1.6%. The specimen sequenced was peripheral blood. The receptors come from a man older than 75 with acute or convalescent COVID-19. Both conserved end residues are part of each CDR3. D genes are given only for firm matches. Size is omitted from some rows. Given values are once, few, many or a class for expanded clones.

clone size	D gene	J gene	V gene	CDR3 protein	CDR3 DNA
few	TRBD2	TRBJ2-1	TRBV7-2	CASSLAGLAAYNEQFF	TGTGCCAGCAGCTTAGCGGGGCTAGCGGCGTACAATGAGCAGTTCTTC
NA	NA	TRBJ2-7	TRBV23-1	CASSQSLDYRSYEQYF	TGCGCCAGCAGTCAATCATTGGACTACCGATCCTACGAGCAGTACTTC
NA	NA	TRBJ2-2	TRBV4-3	CASSPRDRAGELFF	TGCGCCAGCAGCCCCAGGGATCGGGCCGGGGAGCTGTTTTTT
NA	NA	TRBJ1-4	TRBV19	CASRRSGTLNEKLFF	TGTGCCAGTAGAAGATCCGGGACACTGAATGAAAAACTGTTTTTT
few	NA	TRBJ1-5	TRBV6-2/TRBV6-3	CASSQGKNQPQHF	TGTGCCAGCAGTCAGGGGAAGAATCAGCCCCAGCATTTT
NA	NA	TRBJ1-5	TRBV6-2/TRBV6-3	CASSYYGGDQPQHF	TGTGCCAGCAGTTACTATGGAGGTGACCAGCCCCAGCATTTT
NA	TRBD2	TRBJ2-3	TRBV24-1	CATGGEAGAGDTQYF	TGTGCCACCGGGGGAGAGGCGGGAGCAGGAGATACGCAGTATTTT
NA	NA	TRBJ1-1	TRBV7-8	CASSFDSQIEAFF	TGTGCCAGCAGCTTCGACTCCCAAATAGAAGCTTTCTTT
once	TRBD1	TRBJ2-2	TRBV19	CASSPSGQGGNTGELFF	TGTGCCAGTAGTCCCTCCGGACAGGGTGGGAACACCGGGGAGCTGTTTTTT
NA	TRBD1	TRBJ1-1	TRBV10-3	CAISEPGQANTEAFF	TGTGCCATCAGTGAGCCGGGACAGGCGAACACTGAAGCTTTCTTT
NA	NA	TRBJ2-7	TRBV21-1	CASSAEHPGSYEQYF	TGTGCCAGCAGTGCCGAGCACCCGGGCTCCTACGAGCAGTACTTC
NA	TRBD1	TRBJ2-7	TRBV10-1	CASSESTGQGARGFLYEQYF	TGCGCCAGCAGTGAGTCTACGGGACAGGGGGCGCGCGGATTCCTCTACGAGCAGTACTTC
NA	NA	TRBJ2-3	TRBV7-2	CASSLWTSTDTQYF	TGTGCCAGCAGCCTCTGGACTAGCACAGATACGCAGTATTTT
NA	NA	TRBJ1-1	TRBV6-4	CASSEHVNTEAFF	TGTGCCAGCAGTGAACATGTGAACACTGAAGCTTTCTTT
NA	TRBD1	TRBJ2-7	TRBV2	CASSVPTGTGGEQYF	TGTGCCAGCAGTGTACCTACGGGGACAGGGGGGGAGCAGTACTTC
NA	NA	TRBJ1-3	TRBV18	CASSRQARNTIYF	TGTGCCAGCTCCCGACAGGCCCGAAACACCATATATTTT
once	TRBD1	TRBJ1-6	TRBV19	CASSTDRGQSALHF	TGTGCCAGTAGTACGGACAGGGGGCAGTCGGCCCTCCACTTT
once	NA	TRBJ2-5	TRBV25-1	CASSHSLSYGNHQETQYF	TGTGCCAGCAGTCACTCCCTCAGTTACGGGAACCACCAAGAGACCCAGTACTTC
NA	NA	TRBJ1-5	TRBV18	CASSLGAGNQPQHF	TGTGCCAGCTCACTTGGCGCAGGGAATCAGCCCCAGCATTTT
NA	TRBD2	TRBJ2-5	TRBV13	CASSLGLAGETQYF	TGTGCCAGCAGCTTAGGACTAGCGGGAGAGACCCAGTACTTC
NA	TRBD2	TRBJ2-1	TRBV11-1	CASSLAPGGVAGYEQFF	TGTGCCAGCAGCTTAGCGCCGGGTGGGGTAGCGGGTTATGAGCAGTTCTTC
NA	TRBD1	TRBJ2-1	TRBV6-5	CASRTRDRGNNEQFF	TGTGCCAGCAGGACCAGGGACAGGGGGAACAATGAGCAGTTCTTC
NA	TRBD2	TRBJ2-7	TRBV5-1	CASSLAGTNEQYF	TGCGCCAGCAGCTTGGCGGGGACTAACGAGCAGTACTTC
few	NA	TRBJ2-2	TRBV28	CASTYRTTGELFF	TGTGCCAGCACCTACAGGACCACCGGGGAGCTGTTTTTT
NA	NA	TRBJ2-1	TRBV3-1/TRBV3-2	CASRYEGDYNEQFF	TGTGCCAGCAGGTACGAAGGGGACTACAATGAGCAGTTCTTC
NA	TRBD2	TRBJ2-1	TRBV27	CASSPSLAGGRGDEQFF	TGTGCCAGCAGTCCGAGCCTAGCGGGAGGGCGAGGAGATGAGCAGTTCTTC
once	NA	TRBJ1-3	TRBV28	CASSSTPGRAGNTIYF	TGTGCCAGCAGTTCAACCCCGGGGAGGGCTGGAAACACCATATATTTT
NA	TRBD1	TRBJ2-1	TRBV29-1	CSVPGQGSNEQFF	TGCAGCGTGCCGGGACAGGGTTCCAATGAGCAGTTCTTC
NA	NA	TRBJ2-7	TRBV10-3	CAISEPPSSEQYF	TGTGCCATCAGTGAGCCCCCCTCCTCCGAGCAGTACTTC
NA	NA	TRBJ2-4	TRBV2	CASSIRTVNKNIQYF	TGTGCCAGCAGCATCAGGACAGTCAATAAAAACATTCAGTACTTC
NA	NA	TRBJ2-1	TRBV7-8	CASRSQGYNEQFF	TGTGCCAGCAGAAGTCAGGGTTACAATGAGCAGTTCTTC
NA	TRBD1	TRBJ2-7	TRBV7-9	CASSPGQTYEQYF	TGTGCCAGCAGCCCGGGACAGACCTACGAGCAGTACTTC
NA	NA	TRBJ1-1	TRBV28	CASSPGRVNTEAFF	TGTGCCAGCAGTCCCGGGAGGGTGAACACTGAAGCTTTCTTT
NA	TRBD1	TRBJ2-7	TRBV10-1	CASRVVDRVSREQYF	TGCGCCAGCAGGGTAGTGGACAGGGTTTCCCGCGAGCAGTACTTC
NA	NA	TRBJ1-3	TRBV28	CASSLHSSGNTIYF	TGTGCCAGCAGTTTACACAGCTCTGGAAACACCATATATTTT
NA	NA	TRBJ2-7	TRBV5-1	CASSLGQRREQYF	TGCGCCAGCAGCTTGGGACAACGTCGCGAGCAGTACTTC
NA	TRBD1	TRBJ2-7	TRBV6-5	CASSYSGQGYSYEQYF	TGTGCCAGCAGTTACTCTGGACAGGGCTACTCCTACGAGCAGTACTTC
NA	NA	TRBJ1-2	TRBV12-1	CASRAAGTAENYGYTF	TGTGCCAGCAGAGCTGCCGGGACAGCGGAAAACTATGGCTACACCTTC
NA	TRBD2	TRBJ2-5	TRBV29-1	CSVEDGGQETQYF	TGCAGCGTTGAAGACGGGGGGCAAGAGACCCAGTACTTC
NA	TRBD2	TRBJ2-1	TRBV10-3	CAISATGTSGSKERYNEQFF	TGTGCCATCAGTGCTACCGGGACTAGCGGGAGTAAAGAGAGGTACAATGAGCAGTTCTTC